This TCR beta chain was recorded in a study of T cell responses to AZD1222 COVID-19 vaccine. Study outcomes and limitations: Of the AZD1222 recipients, only five or six were seropositive at baseline. Repertoires were sampled only after the peak T cell response. With two AZD1222 doses given, Spike-specific TCR breadth and depth both rose.

The germline V gene encodes CDR1 SGHRS and CDR2 YFSETQ. Trimming cost V 3 bases and J 3 bases, with 16 bases left between them. The CDR3 length is 16 residues. On this clone: The antigen is undetermined.

Measured with immunoSEQ multiplex PCR; TCRdb has only the in-frame clones, and not every one. The table includes 75,000 to 85,000 clones, about 90% detected once. Sequencing used peripheral blood, obtained 28 days after the second AZD1222 dose. The chain combines TRBV5-1 with TRBJ1-5; D is uncertain. The receptor's source is an adult who received the AZD1222 COVID-19 vaccine. This chain's CDR3 is CASSSEPNSYNQPQHF. For the CDR3, the DNA is TGCGCCAGCAGCTCCGAACCAAACAGTTACAATCAGCCCCAGCATTTT.